Included here is one T cell receptor (beta chain) sequence, with context. Its antigen is not known. This specimen belongs to a study of OX40 agonist ivuxolimab in advanced cancers. Background on the study: As their treatment, patients were administered ivuxolimab, an agonistic anti-OX40 (CD134) antibody. Patients undergoing dose escalation presented with hepatocellular carcinoma, melanoma, renal cell or head and neck cancer.

Study conclusions and caveats: Partial responders at 0.1-3.0 mg/kg had among the lowest clonal expansion. At 0.1 to 3.0 mg/kg, CD4+ and CD8+ blood T cells expanded clonally by week 6.

The CDR3 length is 14 residues. V was clipped by 1 base and J by 14 bases; unmatched bases: 9. The V gene's germline CDR1 is MDHEN and CDR2 SYDVKM. The repertoire was sequenced with immunoSEQ multiplex PCR; TCRdb's copy has only in-frame clones and lacks some. The data contain about 52,000 clones, 80% to 95% of them seen just once; the ten biggest clones take up approximately 25%. The specimen comprised CD4+ or CD8+ T cells sorted from blood, sampled in a trial of the OX40 agonist ivuxolimab. The TCR comes from an adult with an advanced solid tumor such as melanoma, head and neck, liver or kidney cancer. The chain is built from TRBV28 and TRBJ2-5, with 11 bases lining up with TRBD1. The DNA of the CDR3 is TGTGCCAGCAGTTTATACAGCATCGGGACAGGGGGTTACTTC. Residues: CASSLYSIGTGGYF.